This entry describes one TCR beta chain. The target antigen is unknown. Different DNA sequences within this sample yield the same CDR3. The CDR3 runs to 13 residues. The V and J ends lost 3 bases and 2 bases respectively, with 8 bases between them. Germline values: CDR1 MNHEY, CDR2 SMNVEV (reference sequence). This sample is drawn from a study of cytomegalovirus exposure and HLA in healthy donors. The study's findings and limits: Cytomegalovirus-associated TCR beta chains were listed, numbering 150 to 200. First-cohort TCR clusters tended to co-occur in the 90 to 150 validation repertoires, a later analysis found.

Here immunoSEQ multiplex PCR was the method, and the copy in TCRdb shows in-frame clones only, minus some. The data show a few hundred thousand clones, with approximately 90% seen just once and around 0.8% held by the top ten. This sequence was found in a woman younger than 35 in good health and CMV-seronegative. Source material: PBMCs. The genes are TRBV27 and TRBJ2-7, with D unclear. The DNA for the CDR3 is TGTGCCAGCAGTTTCGGCGGAACCTACGAGCAGTACTTC. Its translation is CASSFGGTYEQYF.